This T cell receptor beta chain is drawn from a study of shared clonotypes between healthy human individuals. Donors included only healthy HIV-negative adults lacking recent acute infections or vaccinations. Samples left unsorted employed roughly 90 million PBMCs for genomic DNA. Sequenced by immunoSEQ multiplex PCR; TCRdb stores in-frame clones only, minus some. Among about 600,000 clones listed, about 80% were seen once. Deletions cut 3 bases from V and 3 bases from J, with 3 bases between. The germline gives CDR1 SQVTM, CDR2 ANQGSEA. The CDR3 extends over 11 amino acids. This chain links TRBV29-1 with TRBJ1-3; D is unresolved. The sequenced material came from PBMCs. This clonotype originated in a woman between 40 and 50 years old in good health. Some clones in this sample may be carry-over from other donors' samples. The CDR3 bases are TGCAGCGTTGACGTTGGAAACACCATATATTTT. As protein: CSVDVGNTIYF. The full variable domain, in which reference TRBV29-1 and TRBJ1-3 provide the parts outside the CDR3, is SAVISQKPSRDICQRGTSLTIQCQVDSQVTMMFWYRQQPGQSLTLIATANQGSEATYESGFVIDKFPISRPNLTFSTLTVSNMSPEDSSIYLCSVDVGNTIYFGEGSWLTVV.